These 29 T cell receptor beta chains were all obtained from the same sample, sequenced in a study of tumor and adjacent non-tumor tissue in lung cancer. No cell sorting was done before RNA was extracted from the tissue. Distant lung tissue was collected more than 3 cm away from the tumor edge. Three rounds of nested PCR, following a modified ARM-PCR protocol, produced the TCRbeta library. Each CDR3 protein gets one entry after TCRdb re-called the multiplex PCR reads with MiXCR. The table records 85,000 to 130,000 distinct CDR3 sequences, 60% to 80% of them present only once. Specimen: distant non-tumor lung tissue. Receptor source: a man under 40 with non-small cell lung cancer.

This clonotype has only a few counts. A much larger clone lies one base from this, so it may be a read error. The chain couples TRBV20-1 to TRBJ1-4; no clear D gene. The length of the CDR3 is 11 residues. The germline V gene has CDR1 DFQATT and CDR2 SNEGSKA (reference sequence). CDR3: CGGTFDEKLFF. CDR3 nucleotides: TGCGGTGGAACCTTCGATGAAAAACTGTTTTTT.

Details on this clonotype: At one boundary the junction diverges from the germline segment, which might be a read error. The chain is built from TRBV20-1 and TRBJ1-5; possible D gene TRBD1, 5 bases. Germline values: CDR1 DFQATT, CDR2 SNEGSKA (reference sequence). The CDR3 has 14 residues. The CDR3 DNA reads TGTAGTGTTAGAGATCGGGGGAGCAATCAGCCCCAGCATTTT. It is translated as CSVRDRGSNQPQHF.

This clonotype was picked up one time. The chain joins TRBV5-1 to TRBJ2-1; TRBD1 aligns across 10 bases. V was pared by 7 bases and J by 8 bases, with 6 bases of the junction left unmatched. There are 13 residues in the CDR3. Per the germline V gene, CDR1 is SGHRS and CDR2 is YFSETQ. The CDR3 here is CASRPDRGDEQFF. Written as DNA, the CDR3 is TGCGCCAGCCGCCCGGACAGGGGGGATGAGCAGTTCTTC.

On this clonotype: An end of the junction does not agree with germline; a read error may underlie this. The CDR3 reads CVSSLTAEAFF. CDR3 sequence (DNA): TGTGTCAGCAGCTTAACGGCTGAAGCTTTCTTT. The chain joins TRBV7-8 to TRBJ1-1, with unresolved D. Germline CDR1 SGHVS, CDR2 FQNEAQ. This CDR3 has 11 residues.

The sample holds one count of this clonotype. A junction end diverges from the germline sequence, so it may reflect a read error. The V and J genes are TRBV11-2 and TRBJ2-3; D remains unclear. The CDR3 totals 15 residues. CDR1 SGHAT and CDR2 FQNNGV come from the germline V gene. The CDR3 DNA reads as TGTGCCAGCAGCTTAGGTCCGGAGTTCGCAGATACGCAGTGTTTT. Protein: CASSLGPEFADTQCF.

The chain combines TRBV7-9 with TRBJ2-7; D unclear. Germline V lookup: CDR1 SEHNR, CDR2 FQNEAQ (reference sequence). The CDR3 length is 14 residues. V lost 6 bases and J lost 5, with 17 bases in between. DNA for the CDR3: TGTGCCAGCAGTCCTTGTGGACGGACCCACGAGCAGTACTTC. Protein product: CASSPCGRTHEQYF.

This clonotype appeared a few times. This sequence may be a read error, since a much larger clone differs from it by one base. The chain has TRBV10-3 and TRBJ1-5, with D perhaps matching TRBD1 (5 bases). Germline-derived CDR1 and CDR2 are ENHRY and SYGVKD. The CDR3 is 15 residues long. Trimming removed 6 bases from V and 6 bases from J, with 18 bases in between. This chain's CDR3 is CAISESQAISQPQHF. The CDR3 bases are TGTGCCATCAGCGAATCACAGGCTATCAGTCAGCCCCAGCATTTT.

This clonotype was seen only a few times. This clone may be a read error of a much larger clone one base away. The J gene is TRBJ1-6, the V gene TRBV29-1; TRBD1 aligns across 9 bases. CDR1 and CDR2 (germline): SQVTM, ANQGSEA. This CDR3 has 13 amino acids. CDR3 sequence reads: CSVALDRGSPPHF. For the CDR3, the DNA is TGCAGCGTTGCCCTGGACAGGGGTTCACCCCCCCACTTT. The full variable domain, completed using reference TRBV29-1 and TRBJ1-6, is SAVISQKPSRDICQRGTSLTIQCQVDSQVTMMFWYRQQPGQSLTLIATANQGSEATYESGFVIDKFPISRPNLTFSTLTVSNMSPEDSSIYLCSVALDRGSPPHFGNGTRLTVT.

In regard to this clonotype: At one of its ends the junction is not consistent with the germline gene, which may arise from a read error. This chain joins TRBV29-1 and TRBJ1-2; 8 bases fit TRBD1. This CDR3 has 15 amino acids. Germline CDR1 reads SQVTM; CDR2 reads ANQGSEA. CDR3 sequence (DNA): TGCAACGTTGATGTGACAGGGGCGGTCCTGGGAGGCTACACCTTC. Residues: CNVDVTGAVLGGYTF.

The chain is built from TRBV11-1 and TRBJ2-1; no reliable D call. V lost 6 bases, J lost 8 bases, and 8 bases lay in between. The V gene's germline CDR1 is SGHAT and CDR2 FQDESV (reference sequence). The CDR3 loop spans 11 amino acids. CDR3 nucleotide sequence: TGTGCCAGCAGACTCGTTCATGAGCAGTTCTTC. Translating it yields CASRLVHEQFF.

The chain employs TRBV11-3 and TRBJ2-2; TRBD2 is a possible D gene (5 bases). Germline values: CDR1 SGHNT, CDR2 YENEEA. V shed 9 bases and J shed 3 bases, with 14 bases lying between them. The CDR3 sequence is 14 residues long. CDR3 sequence reads: CASSLTGYTGELFF. The CDR3 DNA sequence: TGTGCCAGTAGTTTGACGGGGTACACCGGGGAGCTGTTTTTT.

The chain uses TRBV20-1 and TRBJ1-1, with a possible D match to TRBD1 (6 bases). Looked up from germline, CDR1 is DFQATT and CDR2 is SNEGSKA (reference sequence). With 3 bases removed from V and 0 bases from J, the gap between germline ends came to 14 bases. This CDR3 spans 15 amino acids. The CDR3 coding sequence is TGCAGTGCTAGCACGACAGGACAATTGAACACTGAAGCTTTCTTT. This encodes CSASTTGQLNTEAFF.

As regards this clonotype: An end of the junction differs from the germline gene, which may be a read error. V usage is TRBV19 and J usage is TRBJ2-2; possible D gene TRBD2, 5 bases. Germline CDR1 is LNHDA and CDR2 is SQIVND (reference sequence). The CDR3 runs 11 residues. The CDR3 reads CASSLRGELLF. The CDR3 DNA follows: TGTGCCAGTAGTCTGCGTGGGGAGCTGCTTTTT.

The J gene is TRBJ1-2, the V gene TRBV12-3 or TRBV12-4; 7 bases agree with TRBD1. V gave up 7 bases and J gave up 12 bases; unmatched junction bases: 8. This CDR3 spans 11 amino acids. For the CDR3, the DNA is TGTGCCAGCACACAGGGGACTGGTCACACCTTC. Translation gives CASTQGTGHTF.

A word on this clonotype: A junction boundary mismatches the germline segment, possibly from a read error. V usage is TRBV11-3 and J usage is TRBJ2-1; D not certain. Per germline, CDR1 SGHNT and CDR2 YENEEA. The CDR3 sequence is 14 residues long. The CDR3 loop reads CASSFKGPYDEQFF. CDR3 sequence (DNA): TGTGCCAGCAGCTTCAAGGGCCCCTACGATGAGCAGTTCTTC.

Concerning this clonotype: Being one base from a much bigger clone, this may be a read error. The J gene is TRBJ2-3, the V gene TRBV5-6; D might be TRBD2 (5 bases). Per germline, CDR1 SGHDT and CDR2 YYEEEE. V was clipped by 3 bases and J by 5 bases, with 13 bases between them. The CDR3 is made up of 14 amino acids. The CDR3 here is CASSYAGSEDTQYF. CDR3 sequence (DNA): TGTGCCAGCAGCTACGCGGGCTCCGAAGATACGCAGTATTTT.

Regarding this clonotype: Here the CDR3 omits its conserved ending phenylalanine or tryptophan, so a read error is the likely source. This chain's CDR3 is CSASGGVYGYTL. The CDR3 coding sequence is TGCAGTGCTAGTGGGGGCGTCTATGGCTACACCCTC. J is TRBJ1-2 and V is TRBV20-1, with a possible D match to TRBD1 (6 bases). Germline CDR1 reads DFQATT; CDR2 reads SNEGSKA (reference sequence). Trimming pared 3 bases from V and 4 bases from J, leaving 9 bases between. The CDR3 is 12 amino acids.

Ten or more counts support this clonotype. This chain uses TRBV20-1 with TRBJ2-3; maybe TRBD1 (6 bases). V dropped 0 bases and J dropped 2 bases, with 15 bases sitting between them. Per the germline V gene, CDR1 is DFQATT and CDR2 is SNEGSKA (reference sequence). The CDR3 is 16 residues long. The CDR3 region is CSARESGQRNTDTQYF. Here the CDR3 DNA reads TGCAGTGCTAGAGAATCTGGACAGAGAAACACAGATACGCAGTATTTT.

The gene calls are TRBV11-2 and TRBJ2-1; 9 nucleotides align to TRBD2. V shed 7 bases, J shed 4 bases, and the junction held 14 bases outside the gene matches. Germline-derived CDR1 and CDR2 are SGHAT and FQNNGV. The CDR3 spans 17 residues. DNA for the CDR3: TGTGCCAGCAAGGCGGGAGGGCCAGTCTGGTCATACAATGAGCAGTTCTTC. It codes for CASKAGGPVWSYNEQFF.

In this sample, this clonotype turned up a few times. This could be a read error, since a much larger clone is one nucleotide away. The chain carries TRBV6-2 or TRBV6-3 and TRBJ1-5; the match to TRBD1 covers 8 bases. Looked up from germline, CDR1 is MNHEY and CDR2 is SVGEGT. The CDR3 covers 14 residues. As DNA, the CDR3 is TGTACCAGCAGTCTTGGACAGGGTTATCAGCCCCAGCATTTT. Its translation: CTSSLGQGYQPQHF.

CDR3 amino acids: CASSSRQGIPQHF. Written as DNA, the CDR3 is TGTGCCAGCAGTTCCCGACAGGGCATACCCCAGCATTTT. This chain uses TRBV2 with TRBJ1-5; TRBD1 aligns across 7 bases. The CDR3 sequence is 13 residues long. Trimming cost V 5 bases and J 10 bases; bases outside gene matches: 8. CDR1 is SNHLY and CDR2 is FYNNEI in the germline V gene.

This clonotype was counted only a few times. One base away lies a much larger clone, so this may be a sequencing read error. This chain links TRBV12-3 or TRBV12-4 with TRBJ2-3; D is ambiguous. This CDR3 has 13 amino acids. The chain's CDR3 is CASNLDGGDTQYF. CDR3 coding DNA: TGTGCCAGCAATTTAGATGGTGGAGATACGCAGTATTTT.

This clonotype has just a few counts. Sequence at one end of the junction differs from germline and may be a read error. The chain employs TRBV10-3 and TRBJ2-1; D is tentatively TRBD1 or TRBD2 (5 bases each). CDR1 ENHRY and CDR2 SYGVKD come from the germline V gene. This CDR3 comprises 17 residues. The CDR3 DNA reads as TGTGCCATCAGTGAGGCACTCACGAGGGGACCTCTGGATGAGCAATTCTTC. It codes for CAISEALTRGPLDEQFF.

The chain has TRBV20-1 and TRBJ2-3; the D gene is possibly TRBD2 (5 bases). V lost 6 bases, J lost 2 bases, and 21 bases lay in between. CDR1 is DFQATT, CDR2 SNEGSKA, per germline (reference sequence). The CDR3 runs 16 residues. The CDR3 nucleotides are TGCAGTGCAAAGTGGGAGTATAGTGGCGACACAGATACGCAGTATTTT. Its protein product is CSAKWEYSGDTDTQYF.

This clonotype was recorded a few times. A read error may explain this, as a much larger clone is one base away. V gene TRBV20-1 combines with J gene TRBJ2-5; 9 bases are shared with TRBD2. CDR3 length: 17 residues. Germline-derived CDR1 and CDR2 are DFQATT and SNEGSKA (reference sequence). Here the CDR3 reads CSARDGQAGGGQETQCF. CDR3 DNA: TGCAGTGCTAGAGATGGCCAAGCGGGAGGAGGGCAAGAGACCCAGTGCTTC.

A note on this clonotype: The junction shows a germline mismatch at one end, possibly a read error. The chain employs TRBV4-2 and TRBJ1-5; 8 bases line up with TRBD1. This CDR3 has 15 amino acids. Germline V gene sequence: CDR1 LGHNA, CDR2 YNFKEQ. CDR3 in DNA: TGTGCCAGCAACCCTGGGACAGGCCCCTATCAGCCCCAGCACTTT. It encodes CASNPGTGPYQPQHF.

Many counts were recorded for this clonotype. The V and J genes are TRBV4-2 and TRBJ1-6; D uncertain. The germline V and J ends were trimmed by 1 base and 10 bases, with 17 bases remaining between them. Germline CDR1 LGHNA, CDR2 YNFKEQ. The CDR3 totals 16 residues. The chain's CDR3 is CASSQGSGWAGSPLHF. CDR3 DNA: TGTGCCAGCAGCCAAGGGTCGGGGTGGGCTGGATCACCCCTCCACTTT.

Details on this clonotype: Germline and junction disagree at one end, which may indicate a read error. The rearrangement joins TRBV20-1 to TRBJ2-5; D gene ambiguous. CDR1 is DFQATT, CDR2 SNEGSKA, per germline (reference sequence). The CDR3 runs to 14 residues. The DNA for the CDR3 is TGCAATGCTCCAAATGGTCGTCTCCTAAAGACCCAGTACTTC. It specifies CNAPNGRLLKTQYF.

This clonotype was seen repeatedly, ten times or more. The chain couples TRBV5-5 to TRBJ2-7; TRBD2 is a possible D gene (5 bases). The CDR3 contains 15 residues. V lost 4 bases and J lost 6, with 20 bases in between. Germline lookup yields CDR1 SGHKS and CDR2 YYEKEE (reference sequence). The CDR3 DNA is TGTGCCAGCAGCCCGGTGGAGGCTTCGGGAAGCGAGCAGTACTTC. This sequence encodes CASSPVEASGSEQYF.